Shown below are 22 T cell receptor beta chains from a single sample sequenced in a study of blood T cell repertoires in COVID-19. The repertoire was sequenced with immunoSEQ multiplex PCR; TCRdb's copy has only in-frame clones and lacks some. In the table there are around 250,000 clones, 82% of which are singletons. Sequencing used peripheral blood. The source is a woman under 30 with acute or convalescent COVID-19.

In this sample, this clone turned up once. V usage is TRBV7-2 and J usage is TRBJ2-7, with D possibly matching TRBD1 (6 bases). This CDR3 is 14 amino acids long. Germline V lookup: CDR1 SGHTA, CDR2 FQGNSA. Trimming removed 0 bases at V and 4 bases at J, with 10 bases between. The CDR3 spells CASSLAGGGYEQYF. The CDR3 DNA sequence: TGTGCCAGCAGCTTAGCAGGGGGTGGATACGAGCAGTACTTC.

The genes are TRBV2 and TRBJ1-5; no clear D gene. Trimming pared 6 bases from V and 4 bases from J, leaving 7 bases between. This CDR3 comprises 12 residues. Germline V gene data show CDR1 as SNHLY and CDR2 as FYNNEI. The CDR3 nucleotides read TGTGCCAGCAGGTTATATAATCAGCCCCAGCATTTT. This codes for CASRLYNQPQHF.

This sequence joins TRBV9 and TRBJ2-2; a weak D match, TRBD2 (6 bases). The CDR3 sequence is 15 residues long. Germline CDR1 and CDR2: SGDLS and YYNGEE. V gave up 4 bases and J gave up 0 bases, with 10 bases separating them. CDR3 sequence: CASSPTSTNTGELFF. For the CDR3, the DNA is TGTGCCAGCAGCCCGACTAGTACGAACACCGGGGAGCTGTTTTTT.

The V and J genes are TRBV5-4 and TRBJ1-6, with 8 bases that match TRBD1. The CDR3 covers 14 residues. CDR1 and CDR2 (germline): SGHNT, YYREEE (reference sequence). The J segment lost 7 bases and the V segment lost 3 bases, leaving 3 bases of the junction unmatched. CDR3 nucleotides: TGTGCCAGCAGCTGGGACAGGCCAAATTCACCCCTCCACTTT. Amino acid sequence: CASSWDRPNSPLHF.

The rearrangement links TRBV28 to TRBJ2-5; D is uncertain. The V end was cut by 1 base, the J end by 2 bases, with 8 bases between. Per germline, CDR1 MDHEN and CDR2 SYDVKM. The CDR3 runs to 14 residues. The CDR3 bases are TGTGCCAGCAGTTTATTTGTCAGTCAAGAGACCCAGTACTTC. Protein: CASSLFVSQETQYF.

This chain links TRBV28 with TRBJ2-3; D is uncertain. This CDR3 spans 15 amino acids. The germline V gene has CDR1 MDHEN and CDR2 SYDVKM. V lost 2 bases, J lost 2 bases, and 11 bases lay in between. The DNA of the CDR3 is TGTGCCAGCAGTTTAGCAGGCCCCCCCACAGATACGCAGTATTTT. Amino acid sequence: CASSLAGPPTDTQYF. The variable domain in full, with the rest retrieved from reference TRBV28 and TRBJ2-3, is DVKVTQSSRYLVKRTGEKVFLECVQDMDHENMFWYRQDPGLGLRLIYFSYDVKMKEKGDIPEGYSVSREKKERFSLILESASTNQTSMYLCASSLAGPPTDTQYFGPGTRLTVL.

The J gene is TRBJ1-2, the V gene TRBV6-5; 7 positions match TRBD1. Germline V gene lookup returns CDR1 MNHEY and CDR2 SVGAGI. CDR3 length: 14 amino acids. Trimming removed 2 bases from V and 6 bases from J; junction bases left unmatched: 6. CDR3 coding DNA: TGTGCCAGCAGTTACCGGGGACAGATAGATGGCTACACCTTC. Its protein is CASSYRGQIDGYTF.

V usage is TRBV12-5 and J usage is TRBJ2-3; TRBD1 matches at 10 bases. Germline V gene data show CDR1 as LGHNT and CDR2 as FRNRAP. The CDR3 consists of 15 residues. The V and J ends lost 6 bases and 3 bases, in that order; junction bases with no gene match: 6. The CDR3 bases are TGTGCTAGTGGCCTGGGACAGGGGAAGACAGATACGCAGTATTTT. Translation: CASGLGQGKTDTQYF.

This sequence joins TRBV4-3 and TRBJ2-7; no clear D gene. The germline V gene encodes CDR1 LGHNA and CDR2 YSLEER. Trimming stripped 6 bases from V and 6 bases from J, with 15 bases between. The CDR3 contains 13 residues. The CDR3 DNA reads as TGCGCCAGCAGTATCGATCTATCCCGCGAGCAGTACTTC. Translation gives CASSIDLSREQYF.

The chain carries TRBV2 and TRBJ1-6; 9 bases map to TRBD1. The CDR3 length is 14 residues. Germline-derived CDR1 and CDR2 are SNHLY and FYNNEI. Trimming removed 7 bases from V and 8 bases from J; junction bases left unmatched: 6. The DNA for the CDR3 is TGTGCCAGCACCCGGACAGGGGAAGATTCACCCCTCCACTTT. The encoded protein is CASTRTGEDSPLHF.

The CDR3 loop is CASSLRTGVNEQFF. DNA of the CDR3: TGTGCCAGCAGTCTCCGGACAGGGGTGAATGAGCAGTTCTTC. The chain employs TRBV27 and TRBJ2-1; 9 bases fit TRBD1. The V and J ends lost 5 bases and 7 bases, in that order; junction bases with no gene match: 6. CDR3 length: 14 residues. Germline V gene lookup returns CDR1 MNHEY and CDR2 SMNVEV (reference sequence).

A remark on this clone: The same CDR3 can be traced to other DNA sequences in this sample. The V call is TRBV28, the J call TRBJ1-5; the D is unclear. Trimming removed 2 bases from V and 7 bases from J, with 6 bases in between. In germline, CDR1 is MDHEN, CDR2 SYDVKM. This CDR3 region has 12 residues. Here the CDR3 DNA reads TGTGCCAGCAGTTTAAGAGGACAGCCCCAGCATTTT. This encodes CASSLRGQPQHF.

The V call is TRBV5-1, the J call TRBJ2-7; TRBD2 aligns across 12 bases. CDR1 SGHRS and CDR2 YFSETQ come from the germline V gene. V lost 4 bases and J lost 2; bases outside the gene matches: 16. This CDR3 has 19 residues. CDR3 loop: CASSDWGASGRAGAYEQYF. CDR3 bases: TGCGCCAGCAGCGATTGGGGGGCTAGCGGGAGGGCCGGGGCCTACGAGCAGTACTTC.

The chain uses TRBV4-3 and TRBJ2-7; D might be TRBD1 (5 bases). Germline values: CDR1 LGHNA, CDR2 YSLEER. The CDR3 totals 14 residues. V was clipped by 4 bases and J by 3 bases, with 13 bases between them. The CDR3 DNA sequence: TGCGCCAGCAGCCGACAGACCGTTGGCTACGAGCAGTACTTC. It encodes CASSRQTVGYEQYF.

The chain recombines TRBV30 with TRBJ1-1; D unresolved. This CDR3 contains 14 residues. V shed 4 bases and J shed 4 bases, with 16 bases lying between them. Germline V gene sequence: CDR1 GTSNPN, CDR2 SVGIG (reference sequence). The CDR3 is CAWIEAGSFTEAFF. CDR3 nucleotides: TGTGCCTGGATTGAGGCGGGGAGTTTCACTGAAGCTTTCTTT.

The chain links TRBV24-1 to TRBJ2-5; 7 bases align to TRBD2. There are 16 residues in the CDR3. Germline V gene data show CDR1 as KGHDR and CDR2 as SFDVKD. Unmatched junction bases numbered 12, after V lost 4 bases and J lost 5 bases. The CDR3 is CATSESRREPSETQYF. DNA of the CDR3: TGTGCCACCAGTGAGAGTCGGCGGGAGCCGTCGGAGACCCAGTACTTC.

The V and J genes are TRBV7-3 and TRBJ1-1, with D uncertain. V dropped 5 bases and J dropped 7 bases, with 14 bases sitting between them. CDR1 is SGHTA, CDR2 FQGTGA, per germline. This CDR3 comprises 13 residues. CDR3 nucleotides: TGTGCCAGCAGCCCCGGGCGGGATGTTGAAGCTTTCTTT. The encoded protein is CASSPGRDVEAFF.

The chain recombines TRBV19 with TRBJ1-2, with 10 nucleotides matching TRBD1. Germline V gives CDR1 LNHDA, CDR2 SQIVND (reference sequence). CDR3 size: 17 residues. V shed 6 bases and J 1 base; nucleotides not matched to a gene: 11. As DNA, the CDR3 is TGTGCCAGTAGCACACCGGGACAGGGGACCGGTAACTATGGCTACACCTTC. Encoded protein: CASSTPGQGTGNYGYTF.

This clone appeared once. The genes are TRBV7-9 and TRBJ1-4; no clear D. There are 16 residues in the CDR3. The V and J ends lost 3 bases and 5 bases respectively, with 16 bases between them. Per the germline V gene, CDR1 is SEHNR and CDR2 is FQNEAQ (reference sequence). The CDR3 loop reads CASSFLMAAENEKLFF. The CDR3, as DNA: TGTGCCAGCAGCTTTCTAATGGCGGCAGAAAATGAAAAACTGTTTTTT.

This CDR3 reads CASSRTGGPGGYTF. DNA for the CDR3: TGTGCCAGCAGCCGGACCGGGGGGCCGGGAGGCTACACCTTC. The rearrangement links TRBV6-5 to TRBJ1-2; the D gene is possibly TRBD1 (6 bases). V was cut by 6 bases and J by 8 bases, with 19 bases left in between. The CDR3 totals 14 residues. CDR1 is MNHEY, CDR2 SVGAGI, per germline.

This clone appeared once. The rearrangement uses TRBV2 and TRBJ2-3; TRBD2 matches at 9 bases. CDR1 is SNHLY, CDR2 FYNNEI, per germline. The V segment lost 6 bases and the J segment 6 bases; nucleotides outside the gene matches: 10. The CDR3 is made up of 15 amino acids. As DNA, the CDR3 is TGTGCCAGCAGACGGACTAGCGAAAACCACGATACGCAGTATTTT. It codes for CASRRTSENHDTQYF.

The chain employs TRBV30 and TRBJ2-4, with a weak D call TRBD1 (5 bases). V dropped 0 bases and J dropped 8 bases, with 5 bases sitting between them. Germline CDR1 reads GTSNPN; CDR2 reads SVGIG (reference sequence). The CDR3 contains 11 residues. The CDR3, as DNA: TGTGCCTGGAGTGTAGGGGACATTCAGTACTTC. Translation gives CAWSVGDIQYF.